The rows below give T cell receptor beta chains drawn from one sample of a study of shared clonotypes between healthy human individuals. The table came from immunoSEQ multiplex PCR; TCRdb's copy has only in-frame clones and leaves some out. The sample holds about 1 million clones; roughly 70% are singletons and the top ten take nearly 1.5%. The specimen was memory CD4+ T cells sorted from blood. The receptors here all came from a man aged 18 to 35 in good health. The CDR3 runs from the conserved cysteine through the conserved F or W. The order of the fields is V gene, J gene, D gene, clone size, CDR3 DNA, CDR3 protein. D genes are given only for firm matches. Some rows mark clone size as missing; the rest say once, few, many or name a class of expanded clone.

TRBV5-1	TRBJ2-2	.	.	TGCGCCAGCAGCGCCGAGGGATCCGGGGAGCTGTTTTTT	CASSAEGSGELFF
TRBV2	TRBJ1-4	.	few	TGTGCCAGCGGTTCGGTGTCAACTAATGAAAAACTGTTTTTT	CASGSVSTNEKLFF
TRBV19	TRBJ1-5	TRBD1	.	TGTGCCAGTAGTATGGGGACAGGGGGTCAGCCCCAGCATTTT	CASSMGTGGQPQHF
TRBV7-7	TRBJ2-3	TRBD2	.	TGTGCTAGCAGCCCCGGGACTAGCGGGGGGGCGGCAGATACGCAGTATTTT	CASSPGTSGGAADTQYF
TRBV10-3	TRBJ2-3	.	once	TGTGCCATCAGTGGGGGCGGTATCACAGATACGCAGTATTTT	CAISGGGITDTQYF
TRBV6-1	TRBJ2-7	TRBD1	.	TGTGCCAGCAGTCCTCGGGACAGCTACTACGAGCAGTACTTC	CASSPRDSYYEQYF
TRBV18	TRBJ2-7	TRBD2	.	TGTGCCAGCTCACCACCGGGACTAGCGGGAGGCGAGCAGTACTTC	CASSPPGLAGGEQYF
TRBV7-3	TRBJ2-2	.	few	TGTGCCAGCAGCTTGTCCGGACACACCACCGGGGAGCTGTTTTTT	CASSLSGHTTGELFF
TRBV29-1	TRBJ2-7	TRBD1	.	TGCAGCGTTGGACAGGGGAACTACGAGCAGTACTTC	CSVGQGNYEQYF
TRBV11-2	TRBJ2-7	.	.	TGTGCCAGCAGGAAAGATCGGCTTACCTCCTACGAGCAGTACTTC	CASRKDRLTSYEQYF
TRBV27	TRBJ1-1	.	.	TGTGCCAGCAGTCCCGGGACAACTCTGAACACTGAAGCTTTCTTT	CASSPGTTLNTEAFF
TRBV29-1	TRBJ2-5	.	few	TGCAGCGCAGGAACCTCATATGAGACCCAGTACTTC	CSAGTSYETQYF
TRBV18	TRBJ2-2	.	.	TGTGCCAGCTCACCGGGACTGGCCAACACCGGGGAGCTGTTTTTT	CASSPGLANTGELFF
TRBV9	TRBJ1-2	TRBD1	.	TGTGCCAGCAGCGGAAATACAGGGGGCCATGGCTACACCTTC	CASSGNTGGHGYTF
TRBV28	TRBJ2-2	.	.	TGTGCCAGCAGTTTATCCCGCTCCGGGGAGCTGTTTTTT	CASSLSRSGELFF
TRBV9	TRBJ1-1	.	.	TGTGCCAGCAGCGTAGCTGTAAACACTGAAGCTTTCTTT	CASSVAVNTEAFF
TRBV19	TRBJ2-1	TRBD2	.	TGTGCCAGTAGCCCCGAGGCTAGCGGGAGCGTCAATGAGCAGTTCTTC	CASSPEASGSVNEQFF
TRBV5-3	TRBJ1-2	.	once	TGTGCCAGAAGCTTGGAGGGGGCTAACTATGGCTACACCTTC	CARSLEGANYGYTF
TRBV18	TRBJ2-3	.	.	TGTGCCAGCTCACCACCGACAGGCGGGGCAGATACGCAGTATTTT	CASSPPTGGADTQYF
TRBV28	TRBJ1-4	.	few	TGTGCCAGCAGTCCCCAGGGGCTTACGGTGTTTTTT	CASSPQGLTVFF
TRBV11-3	TRBJ2-1	.	few	TGTGCCAGCAGCTTATTCCAGGGGAATGAGCAGTTCTTC	CASSLFQGNEQFF
TRBV6-5	TRBJ2-3	.	.	TGTGCCAGCAGTTACGGACGAAGCAGAGATACGCAGTATTTT	CASSYGRSRDTQYF
TRBV5-1	TRBJ2-3	TRBD2	many	TGCGCCAGCAGCCCCCGGACTAGCGGGAGGACAGATACGCAGTATTTT	CASSPRTSGRTDTQYF
TRBV12-5	TRBJ2-6	TRBD2	once	TGTGCTAGTGGTTTAGGGACTAGCGGGAGGGCCCTTGGGGATGGGGCCAACGTCCTGACTTTC	CASGLGTSGRALGDGANVLTF
TRBV6-1	TRBJ2-3	TRBD1	few	TGTGCCAGCAGTGAGCTCTCCGGCACAGGGGCGGCAGATACGCAGTATTTT	CASSELSGTGAADTQYF
TRBV20-1	TRBJ1-1	.	.	TGCAGTGCTAGGGAAGCGGTTGAAGCTTTCTTT	CSAREAVEAFF
TRBV10-3	TRBJ1-1	.	.	TGTGCCATCCGGGGGGGCGGCGCTGAAGCTTTCTTT	CAIRGGGAEAFF
TRBV6-1	TRBJ2-7	TRBD1	.	TGTGCCAGCAGGAACAGGGGGTCCATCTCCTACGAGCAGTACTTC	CASRNRGSISYEQYF
TRBV18	TRBJ2-4	.	.	TGTGCCAGCTCACCAGCGGCCAAAAACATTCAGTACTTC	CASSPAAKNIQYF
TRBV7-2	TRBJ2-3	.	once	TGTGCCAGCAGCTTAGCGAGACTTGGGGGGGATACGCAGTATTTT	CASSLARLGGDTQYF
TRBV5-5	TRBJ2-3	.	.	TGTGCCAGCAGCTTGGGATGGGGGGCGAGCACAGATACGCAGTATTTT	CASSLGWGASTDTQYF
TRBV5-6	TRBJ1-5	TRBD1	once	TGTGCCAGCAGCTTGGGTACAGGGGGCCCCAATCAGCCCCAGCATTTT	CASSLGTGGPNQPQHF